This T cell receptor (beta chain) was sequenced in a study of T cells after yellow fever vaccination. Study details: Low-cell-number fractions were prepared with SMART-Seq v4 Ultra Low Input.

This clonotype was observed many times. Each CDR3 protein gets one entry after TCRdb re-called the 5' RACE reads with MiXCR. The sample yields 20,000 to 25,000 distinct CDR3 sequences, around 5.2% seen once. Study-wide points: Most primary-vaccination clones reappeared after the booster (about 97% CD4, more than 70% CD8).

The specimen was PBMCs, either bulk or a sorted T-cell subset (CD4+, CD8+, memory, or dextramer-sorted; not recorded which), collected about 41 days after the first yellow fever vaccination. The source of this sequence is a man younger than 35 who received the YFV17D yellow fever vaccine.

This chain's CDR3 is CASSLRTGNTEAFF. CDR3 nucleotides: TGTGCCAGCAGCTTAAGGACAGGGAACACTGAAGCTTTCTTT. This chain links TRBV7-2 with TRBJ1-1; 7 positions agree with TRBD1. Per the germline V gene, CDR1 is SGHTA and CDR2 is FQGNSA. This CDR3 comprises 14 residues. With 2 bases clipped from V and 1 base from J, the junction kept 1 base outside the gene matches.